The rows below give T cell receptor beta chains drawn from one sample of a study of cytomegalovirus exposure and HLA in healthy donors. The data were produced by immunoSEQ multiplex PCR, yet TCRdb's version contains in-frame clones alone and is incomplete. The sample holds around 210,000 clones, around 73% seen once. Sample: PBMCs. All receptors derive from a woman in her 30s in good health and CMV-seronegative. CDR3s include the opening cysteine and the closing phenylalanine or tryptophan. Each record gives: J gene, V gene, D gene, clone size, CDR3 protein, CDR3 DNA. The D gene is left open where the match is weak. Size is omitted from some rows. Given values are once, few, many or a class for expanded clones.

j_call: TRBJ2-7
v_call: TRBV7-9
d_call: .
clone_size: once
cdr3_aa: CASSRPDSYEQYF
cdr3_nt: TGTGCCAGCAGCCGGCCGGACAGCTACGAGCAGTACTTC

j_call: TRBJ2-2
v_call: TRBV7-8
d_call: TRBD2
clone_size: .
cdr3_aa: CASSLALAGNTGELFF
cdr3_nt: TGTGCCAGCAGCTTGGCACTAGCGGGAAACACCGGGGAGCTGTTTTTT

j_call: TRBJ1-1
v_call: TRBV9
d_call: .
clone_size: once
cdr3_aa: CASSVGVGPGHSEAFF
cdr3_nt: TGTGCCAGCAGCGTAGGCGTGGGGCCAGGCCATTCTGAAGCTTTCTTT

j_call: TRBJ1-5
v_call: TRBV27
d_call: TRBD1
clone_size: .
cdr3_aa: CASSLQGQGASLRQPQHF
cdr3_nt: TGTGCCAGCAGTTTACAGGGACAGGGGGCCAGTTTGCGTCAGCCCCAGCATTTT

j_call: TRBJ2-7
v_call: TRBV7-9
d_call: TRBD2
clone_size: .
cdr3_aa: CSVSYSGSYYEQYF
cdr3_nt: TGTTCCGTAAGCTATAGCGGGAGCTACTACGAGCAGTACTTC

j_call: TRBJ1-5
v_call: TRBV27
d_call: TRBD1
clone_size: few
cdr3_aa: CASMLGQGSNQPQHF
cdr3_nt: TGTGCCAGCATGCTAGGACAGGGATCGAATCAGCCCCAGCATTTT

j_call: TRBJ1-1
v_call: TRBV5-1
d_call: .
clone_size: .
cdr3_aa: CASSLDRRGTEAFF
cdr3_nt: TGCGCCAGCAGCTTGGATCGCAGAGGGACTGAAGCTTTCTTT

j_call: TRBJ2-2
v_call: TRBV9
d_call: TRBD2
clone_size: .
cdr3_aa: CASSILAGQNTGELFF
cdr3_nt: TGTGCCAGCAGCATACTAGCGGGACAAAACACCGGGGAGCTGTTTTTT

j_call: TRBJ2-2
v_call: TRBV11-3
d_call: TRBD2
clone_size: .
cdr3_aa: CASSPEAGARTGELFF
cdr3_nt: TGTGCCAGCAGCCCTGAAGCGGGAGCTCGAACCGGGGAGCTGTTTTTT

j_call: TRBJ2-1
v_call: TRBV5-6
d_call: TRBD2
clone_size: .
cdr3_aa: CASSLASGVDNEQFF
cdr3_nt: TGTGCCAGCAGCTTGGCGAGCGGGGTAGACAATGAGCAGTTCTTC

j_call: TRBJ2-1
v_call: TRBV20-1
d_call: .
clone_size: .
cdr3_aa: CSARRFNEQFF
cdr3_nt: TGCAGTGCTAGACGTTTCAATGAGCAGTTCTTC

j_call: TRBJ2-5
v_call: TRBV11-2
d_call: .
clone_size: once
cdr3_aa: CASSTLFEGGQETQYF
cdr3_nt: TGTGCCAGCAGCACCTTATTCGAGGGTGGCCAAGAGACCCAGTACTTC

j_call: TRBJ2-7
v_call: TRBV6-5
d_call: .
clone_size: .
cdr3_aa: CASSYIQGSYEQYF
cdr3_nt: TGTGCCAGCAGTTACATTCAGGGCTCCTACGAGCAGTACTTC

j_call: TRBJ1-2
v_call: TRBV29-1
d_call: .
clone_size: .
cdr3_aa: CSVELRRGWGGYTF
cdr3_nt: TGCAGCGTTGAACTTCGAAGGGGGTGGGGTGGCTACACCTTC

j_call: TRBJ2-5
v_call: TRBV5-4
d_call: .
clone_size: .
cdr3_aa: CASSFYEGGETQYF
cdr3_nt: TGTGCCAGCAGCTTTTATGAAGGGGGAGAGACCCAGTACTTC

j_call: TRBJ2-5
v_call: TRBV5-1
d_call: TRBD2
clone_size: .
cdr3_aa: CASSLSAGEETQYF
cdr3_nt: TGCGCCAGCAGCTTGTCGGCGGGAGAAGAGACCCAGTACTTC

j_call: TRBJ2-7
v_call: TRBV5-1
d_call: .
clone_size: .
cdr3_aa: CASSLTGNYYEQYF
cdr3_nt: TGCGCCAGCAGCTTGACAGGGAACTACTACGAGCAGTACTTC

j_call: TRBJ2-2
v_call: TRBV9
d_call: TRBD2
clone_size: .
cdr3_aa: CASSLPPETSGGTPGELFF
cdr3_nt: TGTGCCAGCAGCCTGCCCCCCGAAACTAGCGGGGGAACGCCCGGGGAGCTGTTTTTT

j_call: TRBJ2-1
v_call: TRBV7-3
d_call: TRBD2
clone_size: .
cdr3_aa: CASSLWTSGRDSYNEQFF
cdr3_nt: TGTGCCAGCAGCCTTTGGACTAGCGGAAGAGATTCCTACAATGAGCAGTTCTTC

j_call: TRBJ2-7
v_call: TRBV19
d_call: .
clone_size: .
cdr3_aa: CASSKSAGGYEQYF
cdr3_nt: TGTGCCAGTAGTAAGTCGGCGGGCGGATACGAGCAGTACTTC

j_call: TRBJ2-2
v_call: TRBV5-4
d_call: .
clone_size: .
cdr3_aa: CASSSHSRGGELFF
cdr3_nt: TGTGCCAGCAGCTCCCACAGTAGGGGCGGGGAGCTGTTTTTT

j_call: TRBJ2-7
v_call: TRBV29-1
d_call: TRBD1
clone_size: .
cdr3_aa: CSVLGTGLTYEQYF
cdr3_nt: TGCAGCGTTCTCGGGACAGGGCTAACCTACGAGCAGTACTTC

j_call: TRBJ1-5
v_call: TRBV19
d_call: TRBD1
clone_size: once
cdr3_aa: CASSITGGSGQPQHF
cdr3_nt: TGTGCCAGTAGTATCACAGGGGGCTCAGGGCAGCCCCAGCATTTT

j_call: TRBJ1-2
v_call: TRBV19
d_call: TRBD1
clone_size: .
cdr3_aa: CASSGFTGGRSYTF
cdr3_nt: TGTGCCAGTAGCGGATTTACAGGGGGCCGAAGCTACACCTTC

j_call: TRBJ2-5
v_call: TRBV28
d_call: TRBD2
clone_size: .
cdr3_aa: CASRGGKKETQYF
cdr3_nt: TGTGCCAGCAGGGGGGGGAAAAAAGAGACCCAGTACTTC

j_call: TRBJ2-3
v_call: TRBV28
d_call: TRBD1
clone_size: .
cdr3_aa: CASYSTGSTDTQYF
cdr3_nt: TGTGCCAGTTACTCGACAGGGAGCACAGATACGCAGTATTTT

j_call: TRBJ2-1
v_call: TRBV5-1
d_call: TRBD1
clone_size: .
cdr3_aa: CASSLGQFNSYNEQFF
cdr3_nt: TGCGCCAGCAGCCTGGGACAGTTTAATTCCTACAATGAGCAGTTCTTC

j_call: TRBJ2-7
v_call: TRBV5-5
d_call: .
clone_size: .
cdr3_aa: CASSLAPTREDYEQYF
cdr3_nt: TGTGCCAGCAGCTTGGCCCCAACTAGGGAAGACTACGAGCAGTACTTC

j_call: TRBJ1-1
v_call: TRBV5-1
d_call: .
clone_size: few
cdr3_aa: CASSLDRAMNAFF
cdr3_nt: TGCGCCAGCAGCTTGGACAGGGCGATGAATGCTTTCTTT

j_call: TRBJ2-3
v_call: TRBV4-1
d_call: .
clone_size: .
cdr3_aa: CASSHLEADTQYF
cdr3_nt: TGCGCCAGCAGCCATCTGGAGGCGGATACGCAGTATTTT

j_call: TRBJ1-4
v_call: TRBV14
d_call: .
clone_size: .
cdr3_aa: CASSRRAGSRAYEKLFF
cdr3_nt: TGTGCCAGCAGCCGGAGGGCAGGTTCCCGTGCTTATGAAAAACTGTTTTTT

j_call: TRBJ1-4
v_call: TRBV7-9
d_call: .
clone_size: .
cdr3_aa: CASSYKSREEREKLFF
cdr3_nt: TGTGCCAGCAGCTACAAATCAAGAGAGGAGCGTGAAAAACTGTTTTTT

j_call: TRBJ2-2
v_call: TRBV7-8
d_call: TRBD2
clone_size: .
cdr3_aa: CASRYTGLAPNTGELFF
cdr3_nt: TGTGCCAGCAGGTATACGGGACTAGCGCCGAACACCGGGGAGCTGTTTTTT

j_call: TRBJ2-1
v_call: TRBV9
d_call: .
clone_size: once
cdr3_aa: CASSVVGTTAGNEQFF
cdr3_nt: TGTGCCAGCAGCGTAGTGGGAACCACGGCGGGCAATGAGCAGTTCTTC

j_call: TRBJ2-7
v_call: TRBV5-4
d_call: .
clone_size: few
cdr3_aa: CASSFNPREAYEQYF
cdr3_nt: TGTGCCAGCAGCTTTAATCCCCGTGAGGCCTACGAGCAGTACTTC

j_call: TRBJ1-2
v_call: TRBV7-3
d_call: TRBD1
clone_size: .
cdr3_aa: CASSLTGTGEGGYTF
cdr3_nt: TGTGCCAGCAGCTTAACTGGAACAGGGGAAGGAGGCTACACCTTC

j_call: TRBJ2-7
v_call: TRBV6-5
d_call: .
clone_size: .
cdr3_aa: CASSQQAWNSYEQYF
cdr3_nt: TGTGCCAGCAGTCAACAGGCCTGGAACTCCTACGAGCAGTACTTC

j_call: TRBJ2-7
v_call: TRBV4-2
d_call: TRBD1
clone_size: .
cdr3_aa: CASSQTGTGLDEQYF
cdr3_nt: TGTGCCAGCAGCCAAACCGGGACAGGGCTAGACGAGCAGTACTTC

j_call: TRBJ2-4
v_call: TRBV4-1
d_call: TRBD1
clone_size: .
cdr3_aa: CASSQIGQGRKNIQYF
cdr3_nt: TGCGCCAGCAGCCAAATAGGACAGGGGAGAAAAAACATTCAGTACTTC

j_call: TRBJ2-1
v_call: TRBV27
d_call: .
clone_size: .
cdr3_aa: CASSFGTPNEQFF
cdr3_nt: TGTGCCAGCAGTTTTGGGACACCCAATGAGCAGTTCTTC

j_call: TRBJ1-2
v_call: TRBV5-1
d_call: .
clone_size: few
cdr3_aa: CASSLDGTPGGYTF
cdr3_nt: TGCGCCAGCAGCTTGGATGGGACTCCTGGGGGCTACACCTTC